This TCR beta chain was recorded in a study of OX40 agonist ivuxolimab in advanced cancers. This CDR3 comprises 14 residues. Germline lookup yields CDR1 MNHNS and CDR2 SASEGT. Trimming took 5 bases from V and 4 from J; bases not matched to a gene: 5. Clones were sequenced by immunoSEQ multiplex PCR, and TCRdb holds only the in-frame ones, with some missing. The sample consists of about 62,000 clones, about 83% of them appearing once. This specimen was CD4+ or CD8+ T cells sorted from blood, taken in a trial of the OX40 agonist ivuxolimab. The chain uses TRBV6-1 and TRBJ1-5, with 7 bases identical to TRBD1. The source of this sequence is an adult with an advanced solid tumor such as melanoma, head and neck, liver or kidney cancer. Written as DNA, the CDR3 is TGTGCCAGCAGTACAGGGGCACGAAATCAGCCCCAGCATTTT. It yields the protein CASSTGARNQPQHF.